The 11 T cell receptor beta chains in this list originate from one sample, sequenced in a study of blood T cell repertoires in COVID-19 (dated by TCRdb to 2018 to 2021). Library creation used the immunoSEQ multiplex PCR assay. TCRdb limited this immuneACCESS table to in-frame rearrangements with V and J called. A share of clones is missing; checked studies link under half to unresolved V genes, and the rest is unexplained. This sample has 50,000 to 65,000 clones in its table, and roughly nine tenths of those were observed once. The ten largest account for around 5% of the sample. The sequenced material came from peripheral blood. The receptors originated from a man in his 60s with active COVID-19.

The rearrangement links TRBV7-9 to TRBJ2-1; possibly TRBD1 for D (7 bases). Germline V lookup: CDR1 SEHNR, CDR2 FQNEAQ (reference sequence). There are 15 residues in the CDR3. V was cut by 0 bases and J by 9 bases, with 15 bases left in between. CDR3: CASSLAAGGTGEQFF. For the CDR3, the DNA is TGTGCCAGCAGCTTAGCGGCAGGGGGGACGGGTGAGCAGTTCTTC. Complete variable domain (other parts from reference TRBV7-9 and TRBJ2-1): DTGVSQNPRHKITKRGQNVTFRCDPISEHNRLYWYRQTLGQGPEFLTYFQNEAQLEKSRLLSDRFSAERPKGSFSTLEIQRTEQGDSAMYLCASSLAAGGTGEQFFGPGTRLTVL.

The chain is built from TRBV7-8 and TRBJ2-3; D might be TRBD1 (5 bases). Germline V gene sequence: CDR1 SGHVS, CDR2 FQNEAQ. V shed 1 base and J shed 9 bases, with 11 bases lying between them. The CDR3 covers 13 residues. The CDR3 nucleotides read TGTGCCAGCAGCTTAGAAGGGGCACGGACGCAGTATTTT. It specifies CASSLEGARTQYF.

The chain is built from TRBV5-1 and TRBJ2-7; 7 bases are shared with TRBD1. CDR1 SGHRS and CDR2 YFSETQ come from the germline V gene. J was trimmed by 0 bases and V by 0 bases; bases with no gene match: 6. The CDR3 is made up of 16 amino acids. In nucleotides, the CDR3 is TGCGCCAGCAGCTTGGGGTTGACAGGGAGCTCCTACGAGCAGTACTTC. Its protein product is CASSLGLTGSSYEQYF. The complete variable domain, with remaining parts taken from reference TRBV5-1 and TRBJ2-7, reads KAGVTQTPRYLIKTRGQQVTLSCSPISGHRSVSWYQQTPGQGLQFLFEYFSETQRNKGNFPGRFSGRQFSNSRSEMNVSTLELGDSALYLCASSLGLTGSSYEQYFGPGTRLTVT.

This rearrangement joins TRBV19 to TRBJ2-1; no clear D. Germline-derived CDR1 and CDR2 are LNHDA and SQIVND (reference sequence). The CDR3 contains 13 residues. V gave up 1 base and J gave up 7 bases, with 8 bases separating them. The CDR3 spells CASSIVASNEQFF. The CDR3 nucleotides are TGTGCCAGTAGTATAGTGGCTAGTAATGAGCAGTTCTTC.

V gene TRBV28 combines with J gene TRBJ1-2, with D perhaps TRBD1 (6 bases). The CDR3 spans 12 residues. V was clipped by 5 bases and J by 8 bases, with 12 bases between them. Germline V gene lookup returns CDR1 MDHEN and CDR2 SYDVKM. In nucleotides, the CDR3 is TGTGCCAGCAGTCTAACGACAGGAGGCTACACCTTC. Translated, it gives CASSLTTGGYTF.

V is TRBV7-2 and J is TRBJ2-7; TRBD2 matches 8 bases. V was clipped by 1 base and J by 0 bases; unmatched bases: 2. Per germline, CDR1 SGHTA and CDR2 FQGNSA. The CDR3 spans 15 residues. The CDR3 is CASSLVSGNSYEQYF. The DNA for the CDR3 is TGTGCCAGCAGCTTAGTTAGCGGGAACTCCTACGAGCAGTACTTC.

The V gene is TRBV18, the J gene TRBJ2-1, with D possibly matching TRBD2 (6 bases). This CDR3 is 15 amino acids long. Germline-derived CDR1 and CDR2 are KGHSH and LQKENI. Trimming took off 6 bases at V and 6 bases at J, with 18 bases between the two ends. The CDR3 bases are TGTGCCAGCTCGGCCGCCCCCCGACTAGGCAATGAGCAGTTCTTC. Amino acids: CASSAAPRLGNEQFF.

This rearrangement joins TRBV28 to TRBJ1-6; D remains ambiguous. The CDR3 sequence is 18 residues long. Germline loops: CDR1 MDHEN, CDR2 SYDVKM. The germline V and J ends were trimmed by 1 base and 5 bases, with 18 bases remaining between them. Here the CDR3 DNA reads TGTGCCAGCAGTTTATACAGCAGAAAGCAATACAATAATTCACCCCTCCACTTT. This codes for CASSLYSRKQYNNSPLHF.

The CDR3 spells CASSLGLAGGTYNEQFF. The CDR3 DNA reads as TGTGCCAGCAGCTTGGGGCTAGCGGGAGGCACCTACAATGAGCAGTTCTTC. The chain employs TRBV5-4 and TRBJ2-1; 11 bases are shared with TRBD2. The trim removed 0 bases at V and 2 bases at J, leaving 4 bases unmatched. The CDR3 totals 17 residues. Germline V gene sequence: CDR1 SGHNT, CDR2 YYREEE (reference sequence). Supplemented by reference TRBV5-4 and TRBJ2-1, the full variable domain reads ETGVTQSPTHLIKTRGQQVTLRCSSQSGHNTVSWYQQALGQGPQFIFQYYREEENGRGNFPPRFSGLQFPNYSSELNVNALELDDSALYLCASSLGLAGGTYNEQFFGPGTRLTVL.

The chain couples TRBV15 to TRBJ2-1; 9 positions agree with TRBD2. The CDR3 is made up of 14 amino acids. In germline, CDR1 is LNHNV, CDR2 YYDKDF (reference sequence). V shed 5 bases and J 3 bases; nucleotides not matched to a gene: 2. The CDR3 spells CATSVAGDYNEQFF. The CDR3 region has the DNA TGTGCCACCAGCGTAGCGGGAGACTACAATGAGCAGTTCTTC.

This clone was counted once. The chain links TRBV28 to TRBJ2-7; 12 bases line up with TRBD2. V lost 6 bases to trimming and J lost 3 bases; unmatched junction nucleotides: 6. Germline V gene lookup returns CDR1 MDHEN and CDR2 SYDVKM. This CDR3 has 15 amino acids. The CDR3 DNA follows: TGTGCCAGCAGAGCAGGACTAGCGGGGAACTACGAGCAGTACTTC. Translation gives CASRAGLAGNYEQYF.